This is a list of T cell receptor beta chains from one sample in a study of T cell responses to AZD1222 COVID-19 vaccine. Repertoires were generated with immunoSEQ multiplex PCR, while TCRdb's copy carries only in-frame clones and drops some. The table has under 95,000 clones, 80% to 90% seen once. The sample here was peripheral blood, taken 28 days after the second AZD1222 dose. The source of these receptors is an adult who received the AZD1222 COVID-19 vaccine. Both conserved end residues are part of each CDR3. The order of the fields is D gene, V gene, clone size, J gene, CDR3 protein, CDR3 DNA. D genes are given only for firm matches. Only part of the rows carry a size: once, few, many, or a class if the clone is expanded.

>-|TRBV18|-|TRBJ2-5
CASSPGRDETQYF
TGTGCCAGCTCACCAGGGCGGGACGAGACCCAGTACTTC
>TRBD1|TRBV4-2|-|TRBJ1-4
CASSQDRGATNEKLFF
TGTGCCAGCAGCCAGGACAGGGGGGCAACTAATGAAAAACTGTTTTTT
>-|TRBV4-1|-|TRBJ1-6
CASSRGARENSPLHF
TGCGCCAGCAGCCGGGGGGCCAGGGAGAATTCACCCCTCCACTTT
>TRBD1|TRBV5-1|-|TRBJ1-4
CASSLEQGTNEKLFF
TGCGCCAGCAGCCTAGAACAGGGGACTAATGAAAAACTGTTTTTT
>-|TRBV10-1|few|TRBJ1-6
CASREGHREGSPLHF
TGCGCCAGCCGGGAGGGGCACAGGGAGGGTTCACCCCTCCACTTT
>-|TRBV5-6|-|TRBJ1-1
CASSLDWSTEAFF
TGTGCCAGCAGCTTGGACTGGAGCACTGAAGCTTTCTTT
>-|TRBV7-9|-|TRBJ1-6
CASSFHRAWAPLHF
TGTGCCAGCAGCTTTCACAGGGCCTGGGCACCCCTCCACTTT
>TRBD1|TRBV3-1/TRBV3-2|-|TRBJ1-2
CASSQGPGQGAGYTF
TGTGCCAGCAGCCAAGGCCCGGGACAGGGGGCTGGCTACACCTTC
>-|TRBV7-6|few|TRBJ2-5
CASSLGGAGETQYF
TGTGCCAGCAGCTTAGGGGGGGCCGGAGAGACCCAGTACTTC
>-|TRBV9|-|TRBJ1-5
CASSVDAGLNQPQHF
TGTGCCAGCAGCGTAGATGCGGGTCTCAATCAGCCCCAGCATTTT
>TRBD1|TRBV18|-|TRBJ1-4
CASSPNSDRVFF
TGTGCCAGCTCACCAAACTCGGACAGGGTGTTTTTT
>TRBD1|TRBV11-3|-|TRBJ2-5
CASSPGWGQEETQYF
TGTGCCAGCAGCCCCGGGTGGGGACAGGAAGAGACCCAGTACTTC
>-|TRBV19|once|TRBJ1-4
CASSIPGANEKLFF
TGTGCCAGTAGTATCCCAGGGGCTAATGAAAAACTGTTTTTT
>-|TRBV7-6|-|TRBJ1-2
CASSPGVGYTF
TGTGCCAGCAGCCCTGGGGTTGGCTACACCTTC
>TRBD1|TRBV5-1|-|TRBJ2-1
CASSLPRTGYNEQFF
TGCGCCAGCAGCCTTCCCAGGACAGGTTACAATGAGCAGTTCTTC
>TRBD2|TRBV7-2|-|TRBJ2-3
CASSGGAFGTDTQYF
TGTGCCTCGAGCGGGGGGGCTTTTGGCACAGATACGCAGTATTTT
>TRBD1|TRBV6-5|-|TRBJ2-2
CASKRQGLATGELFF
TGTGCCAGCAAGAGACAGGGGTTGGCCACCGGGGAGCTGTTTTTT
>TRBD1|TRBV6-5|once|TRBJ1-6
CASSTQTGLNSPLHF
TGTGCCAGCAGTACCCAGACAGGGTTGAATTCACCCCTCCACTTT
>TRBD1|TRBV19|few|TRBJ2-2
CASSRTGDSPTGELFF
TGTGCCAGTAGTAGGACAGGGGACAGCCCCACCGGGGAGCTGTTTTTT
>-|TRBV20-1|-|TRBJ1-2
CSASKQGNYGYTF
TGCAGTGCTAGTAAACAGGGAAACTATGGCTACACCTTC
>TRBD1|TRBV4-1|-|TRBJ1-2
CASSPRDRVGGYTF
TGCGCCAGCAGCCCCCGCGACAGGGTGGGGGGCTACACCTTC
>-|TRBV25-1|once|TRBJ1-2
CATESSGTLTGYTF
TGTGCCACCGAATCCTCCGGGACTCTGACAGGCTACACCTTC
>TRBD1|TRBV3-1/TRBV3-2|-|TRBJ1-6
CASSQSGDSGSPLHF
TGTGCCAGCAGCCAATCAGGGGACAGCGGATCACCCCTCCACTTT
>-|TRBV19|-|TRBJ2-3
CASSPRPGTDTQYF
TGTGCCAGTAGTCCTCGTCCCGGGACAGATACGCAGTATTTT
>-|TRBV12-5|once|TRBJ2-7
CASGLTSYEQYF
TGTGCTAGTGGCCTAACTAGCTACGAGCAGTACTTC
>-|TRBV29-1|once|TRBJ1-1
CSAAFVGWGPNTEAFF
TGCAGCGCCGCGTTTGTAGGCTGGGGTCCGAACACTGAAGCTTTCTTT
>-|TRBV9|-|TRBJ2-2
CASSGTLANTGELFF
TGTGCCAGCAGCGGGACTCTCGCGAACACCGGGGAGCTGTTTTTT
>TRBD1|TRBV27|few|TRBJ2-7
CASSSFPVRDSFDEQYF
TGTGCCAGCAGTTCATTCCCGGTGAGGGACAGTTTCGACGAGCAGTACTTC
>-|TRBV19|-|TRBJ2-3
CASREITGNSASGQPNTQYF
TGTGCCAGTAGAGAGATAACAGGAAACTCTGCCTCGGGCCAGCCTAATACGCAGTATTTT
>-|TRBV11-3|-|TRBJ2-1
CASSLDADNEQFF
TGTGCCAGCAGCTTAGACGCGGACAATGAGCAGTTCTTC
>-|TRBV9|few|TRBJ1-1
CASSVDPGRVNTEAFF
TGTGCCAGCAGCGTAGACCCGGGGAGGGTGAACACTGAAGCTTTCTTT
>TRBD1|TRBV2|-|TRBJ1-2
CASGSLDRAHTF
TGTGCCAGCGGCTCCTTGGACAGGGCCCACACCTTC